This TCR beta chain was sequenced in a study of blood T cell repertoires in COVID-19 (dated by TCRdb to the early 2020s). In the study overall: Samples covering the acute and convalescent phases of COVID-19 were provided by collaborators in the United States, Italy and Spain. The prospective study material was composed of cDNA or gDNA derived from T cells, B-cell-depleted T cells, or PBMCs. Deeply sampled blood TCRbeta repertoires from subjects exposed to, actively infected with, or recovered from COVID-19 were included in the dataset. The repertoires were released in a freely available public database intended as a resource for research on the immune response to SARS-CoV-2. Samples came from the ongoing ImmuneRACE study (first 160 participants) plus 1,254 subjects from 6 global collaborators. A de-identified subject ID, COVID-19 status, age in years and sex were almost always included in the sample metadata. Where HLA class I and class II types were available, the types were taken from metadata supplied by the sample provider, not from assay-based typing.

V drops 5 bases and J drops 4 bases, leaving 17 bases in between. For CDR1 and CDR2, the germline V gene lists MDHEN and SYDVKM. The CDR3 has 15 amino acids, counting the end cysteine and phenylalanine. Kept here is only the CDR3 DNA, which spans 45 bases and is read in frame from base 1. A word on this clone: There is no known antigen for this receptor. Nothing much larger sits one base from this clone, and base qualities are not available.

The immunoSEQ Assay, a bias-controlled multiplex PCR, was used to amplify TCRbeta CDR3 regions from genomic DNA. Regarding the original processing steps: The number of nucleated cells in each sample was estimated by amplification of reference gene primers within the assay. To quantify the absolute abundance of each unique TCRbeta CDR3 rearrangement, sequence reads were collapsed and filtered. For each sample, productive Simpson clonality was calculated as the square root of Simpson's diversity index over productive rearrangements. In TCRdb, the immuneACCESS table is reduced to in-frame sequences with V and J assigned. These tables do not hold every clone; where another copy was compared, an unresolved V gene accounts for under half, and the others remain unexplained. The V and J calls and clone size come from that table; D and trimming were worked out from the DNA. For this sample there are about 250,000 clones; around 84% appear just once. Roughly 6.7% of the sample goes to the ten largest clones.

Participants in the prospective study were enrolled through a virtual design, were aged roughly 18 to 90 years, and lived in 24 United States geographic areas. Cohort assignment in the prospective study relied on participant-reported clinical history from a screening survey and a study questionnaire. Exposed participants had been in contact with someone with a PCR-confirmed or clinician-diagnosed COVID-19 case within 2 weeks of study entry. In the prospective study, whole blood, serum and a nasopharyngeal or oropharyngeal swab were collected from each participant by mobile phlebotomists. Participants in the prospective study had the option to provide additional blood draws and questionnaires over an approximately 2-month period. Before DNA extraction, blood samples from the prospective study were shipped at room temperature or frozen. Results the study describes overall, beyond this receptor: Clinical and demographic metadata were provided uncurated, with the amount varying by source and participant.

The specimen was PBMCs or T cells enriched from blood (not recorded which). In this chain, TRBV28 is recombined with TRBJ2-5; perhaps TRBD1 is the D gene, with 6 bases matching. The TCR was taken from a woman between 45 and 65 years old who had been exposed to COVID-19. The CDR3 region has the sequence CASSPRSSGVETQYF. The sequenced DNA is TGTGCCAGCAGTCCCCGCTCCTCAGGGGTAGAGACCCAGTACTTC.